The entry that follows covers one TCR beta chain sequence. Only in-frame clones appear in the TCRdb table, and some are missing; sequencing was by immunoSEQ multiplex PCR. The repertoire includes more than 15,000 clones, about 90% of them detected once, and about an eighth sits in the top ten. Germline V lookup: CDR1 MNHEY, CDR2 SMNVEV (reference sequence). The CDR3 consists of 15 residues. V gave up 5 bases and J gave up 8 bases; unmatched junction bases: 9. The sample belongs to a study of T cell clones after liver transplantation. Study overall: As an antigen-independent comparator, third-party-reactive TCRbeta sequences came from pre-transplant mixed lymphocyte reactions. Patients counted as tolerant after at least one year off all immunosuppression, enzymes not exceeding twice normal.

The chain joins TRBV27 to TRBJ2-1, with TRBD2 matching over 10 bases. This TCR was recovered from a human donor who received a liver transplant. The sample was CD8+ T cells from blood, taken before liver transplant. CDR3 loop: CASSPLTSGNDEQFF. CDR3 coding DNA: TGTGCCAGCAGTCCCCTAACTAGCGGGAATGATGAGCAGTTCTTC.